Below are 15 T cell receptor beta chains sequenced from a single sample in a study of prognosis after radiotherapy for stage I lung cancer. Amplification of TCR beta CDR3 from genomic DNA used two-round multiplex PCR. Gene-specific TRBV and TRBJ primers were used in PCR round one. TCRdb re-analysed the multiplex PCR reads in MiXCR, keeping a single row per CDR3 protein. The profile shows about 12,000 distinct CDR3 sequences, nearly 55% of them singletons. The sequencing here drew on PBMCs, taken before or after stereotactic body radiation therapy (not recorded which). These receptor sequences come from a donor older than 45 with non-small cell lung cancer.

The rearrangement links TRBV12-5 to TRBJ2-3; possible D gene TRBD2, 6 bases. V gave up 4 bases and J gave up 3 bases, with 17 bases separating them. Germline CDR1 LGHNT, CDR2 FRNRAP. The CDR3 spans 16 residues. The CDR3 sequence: CASGYGARAGTDTQYF. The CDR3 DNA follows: TGTGCTAGTGGTTATGGGGCCAGGGCGGGGACAGATACGCAGTATTTT.

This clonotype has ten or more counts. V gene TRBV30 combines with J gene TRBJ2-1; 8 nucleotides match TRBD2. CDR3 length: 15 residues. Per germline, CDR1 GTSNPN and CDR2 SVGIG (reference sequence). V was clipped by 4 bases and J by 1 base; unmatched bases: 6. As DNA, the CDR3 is TGTGCCTGGACCACCGGGACTAGTTCCTACAATGAGCAGTTCTTC. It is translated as CAWTTGTSSYNEQFF.

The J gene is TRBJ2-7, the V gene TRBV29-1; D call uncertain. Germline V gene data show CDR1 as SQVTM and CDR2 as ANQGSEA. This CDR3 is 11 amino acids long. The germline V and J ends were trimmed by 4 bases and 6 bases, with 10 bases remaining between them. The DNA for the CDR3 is TGCAGCGTTGGGGTCGCCGGCGAGCAGTACTTC. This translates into CSVGVAGEQYF.

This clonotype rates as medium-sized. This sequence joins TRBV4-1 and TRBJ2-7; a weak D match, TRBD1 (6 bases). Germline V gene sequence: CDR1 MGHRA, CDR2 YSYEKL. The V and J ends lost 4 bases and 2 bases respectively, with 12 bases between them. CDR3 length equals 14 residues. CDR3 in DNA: TGCGCCAGCAGCCCCCTGGACAGACCCTACGAGCAGTACTTC. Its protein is CASSPLDRPYEQYF.

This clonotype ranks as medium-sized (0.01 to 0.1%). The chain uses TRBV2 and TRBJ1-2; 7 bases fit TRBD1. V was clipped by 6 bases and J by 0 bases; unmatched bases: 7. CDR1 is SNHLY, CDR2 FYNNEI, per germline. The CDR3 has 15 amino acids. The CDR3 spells CASRGQQEPNYGYTF. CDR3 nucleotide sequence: TGTGCCAGCAGGGGACAGCAGGAGCCTAACTATGGCTACACCTTC.

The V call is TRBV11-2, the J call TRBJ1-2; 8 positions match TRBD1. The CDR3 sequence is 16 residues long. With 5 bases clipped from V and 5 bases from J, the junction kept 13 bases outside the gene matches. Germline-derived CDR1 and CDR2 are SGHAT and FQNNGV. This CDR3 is CASSTQTGAQGYGYTF. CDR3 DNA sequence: TGTGCCAGCAGCACCCAGACAGGGGCACAGGGATATGGCTACACCTTC.

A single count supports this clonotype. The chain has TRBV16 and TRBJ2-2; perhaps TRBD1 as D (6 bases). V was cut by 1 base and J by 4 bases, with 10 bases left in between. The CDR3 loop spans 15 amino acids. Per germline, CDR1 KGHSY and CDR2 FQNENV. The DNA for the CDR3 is TGTGCCAGCAGCCAATGTGGGGGCCTCACCGGGGAGCTGTTTTTT. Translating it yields CASSQCGGLTGELFF.

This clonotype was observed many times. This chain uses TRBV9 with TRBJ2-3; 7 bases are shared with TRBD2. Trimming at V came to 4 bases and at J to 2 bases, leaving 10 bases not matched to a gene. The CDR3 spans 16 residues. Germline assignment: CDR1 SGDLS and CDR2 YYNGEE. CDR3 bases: TGTGCCAGCAGCAGGTGGGAGGGAGTTGTCACAGATACGCAGTATTTT. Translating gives CASSRWEGVVTDTQYF.

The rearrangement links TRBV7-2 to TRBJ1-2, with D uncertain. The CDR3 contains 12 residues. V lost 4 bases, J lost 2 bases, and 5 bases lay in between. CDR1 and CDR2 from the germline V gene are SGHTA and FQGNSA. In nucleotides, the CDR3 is TGTGCCAGCAGCTCCCCCAACTATGGCTACACCTTC. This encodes CASSSPNYGYTF.

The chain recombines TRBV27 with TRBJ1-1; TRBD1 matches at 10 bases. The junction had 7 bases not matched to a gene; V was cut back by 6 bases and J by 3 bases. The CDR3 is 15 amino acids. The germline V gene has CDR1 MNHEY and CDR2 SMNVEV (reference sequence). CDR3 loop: CASRRQGARDTEAFF. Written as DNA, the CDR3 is TGTGCCAGCAGACGACAGGGGGCGCGTGACACTGAAGCTTTCTTT.

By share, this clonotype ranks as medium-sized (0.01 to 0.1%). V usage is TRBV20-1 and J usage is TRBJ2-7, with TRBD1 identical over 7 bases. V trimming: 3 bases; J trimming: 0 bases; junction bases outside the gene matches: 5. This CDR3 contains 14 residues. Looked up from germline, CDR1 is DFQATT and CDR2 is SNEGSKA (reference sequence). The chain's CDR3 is CSARKGQSSYEQYF. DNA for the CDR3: TGCAGTGCTAGGAAGGGACAGAGCTCCTACGAGCAGTACTTC.

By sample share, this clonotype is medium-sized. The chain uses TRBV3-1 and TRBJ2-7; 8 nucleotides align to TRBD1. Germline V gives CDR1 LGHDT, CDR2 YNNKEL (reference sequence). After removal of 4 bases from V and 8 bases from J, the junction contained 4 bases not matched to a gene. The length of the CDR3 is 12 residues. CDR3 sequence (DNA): TGTGCCAGCAGCCCCCAGGGGGCTCAGCAGTACTTC. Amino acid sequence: CASSPQGAQQYF.

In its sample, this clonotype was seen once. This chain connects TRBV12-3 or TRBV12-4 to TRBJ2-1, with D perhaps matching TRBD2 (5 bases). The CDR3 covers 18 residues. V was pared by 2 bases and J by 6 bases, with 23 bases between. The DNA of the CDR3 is TGTGCCAGCAGTTTAAGGCCCACGACTATCGGTAGGTCCAATGAGCAGTTCTTC. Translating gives CASSLRPTTIGRSNEQFF.

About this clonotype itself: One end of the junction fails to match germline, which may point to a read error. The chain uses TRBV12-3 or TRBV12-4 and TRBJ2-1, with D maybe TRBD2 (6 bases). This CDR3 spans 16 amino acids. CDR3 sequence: CVSSFLAGPGSSEQFF. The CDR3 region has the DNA TGTGTCAGCAGTTTTCTGGCGGGACCCGGCAGTAGTGAGCAGTTCTTC.

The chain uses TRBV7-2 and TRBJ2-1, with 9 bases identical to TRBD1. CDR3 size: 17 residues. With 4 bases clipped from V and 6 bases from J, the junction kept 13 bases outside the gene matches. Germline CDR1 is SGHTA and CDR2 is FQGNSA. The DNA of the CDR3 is TGTGCCAGCAGCTCCCCCGGGACAGGGACCCTCGTCAATGAGCAGTTCTTC. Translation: CASSSPGTGTLVNEQFF.